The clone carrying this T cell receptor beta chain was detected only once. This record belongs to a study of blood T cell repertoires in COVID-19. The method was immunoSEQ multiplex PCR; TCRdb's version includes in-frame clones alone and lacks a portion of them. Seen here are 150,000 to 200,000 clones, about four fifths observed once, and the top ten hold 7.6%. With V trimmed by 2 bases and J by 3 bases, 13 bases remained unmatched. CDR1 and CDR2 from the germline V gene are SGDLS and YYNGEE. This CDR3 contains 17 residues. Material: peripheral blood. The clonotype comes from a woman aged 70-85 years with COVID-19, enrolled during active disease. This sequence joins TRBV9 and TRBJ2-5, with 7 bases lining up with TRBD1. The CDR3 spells CASSVGYDRVHKETQYF. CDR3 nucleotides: TGTGCCAGCAGCGTCGGATACGACAGGGTCCACAAAGAGACCCAGTACTTC.